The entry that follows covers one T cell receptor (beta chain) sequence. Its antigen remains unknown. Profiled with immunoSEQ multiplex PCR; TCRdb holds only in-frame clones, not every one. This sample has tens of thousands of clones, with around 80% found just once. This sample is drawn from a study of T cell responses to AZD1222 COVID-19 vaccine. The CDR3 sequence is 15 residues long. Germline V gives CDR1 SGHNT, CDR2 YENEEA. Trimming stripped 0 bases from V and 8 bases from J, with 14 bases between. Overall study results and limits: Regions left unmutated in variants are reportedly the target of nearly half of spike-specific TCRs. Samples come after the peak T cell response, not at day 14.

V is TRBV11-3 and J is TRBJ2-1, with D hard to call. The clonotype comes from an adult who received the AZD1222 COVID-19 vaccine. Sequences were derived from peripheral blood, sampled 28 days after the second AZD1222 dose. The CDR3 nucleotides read TGTGCCAGCAGCTTAGAGTCTAGTAGCTCAGATGAGCAGTTCTTC. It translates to CASSLESSSSDEQFF.